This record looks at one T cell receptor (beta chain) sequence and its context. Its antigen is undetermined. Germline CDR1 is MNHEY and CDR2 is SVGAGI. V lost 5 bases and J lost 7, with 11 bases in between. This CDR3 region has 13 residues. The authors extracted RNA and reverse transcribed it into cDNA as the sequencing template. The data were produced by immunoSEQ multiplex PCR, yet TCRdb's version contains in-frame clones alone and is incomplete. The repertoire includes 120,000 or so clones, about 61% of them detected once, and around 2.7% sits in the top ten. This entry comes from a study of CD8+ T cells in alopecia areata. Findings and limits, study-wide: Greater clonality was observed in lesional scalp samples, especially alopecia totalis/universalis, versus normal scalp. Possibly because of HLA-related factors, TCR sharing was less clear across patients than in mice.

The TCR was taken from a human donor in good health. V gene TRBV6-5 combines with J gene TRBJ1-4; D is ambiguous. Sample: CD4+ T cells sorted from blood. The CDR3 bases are TGTGCCAGCAGTCTGGGGAGGACTGAAAAACTGTTTTTT. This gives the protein CASSLGRTEKLFF.